Listed here is a single TCR beta chain. Here immunoSEQ multiplex PCR was the method, and the copy in TCRdb shows in-frame clones only, minus some. Altogether over 100,000 clones are present, 90% being singletons, with the ten largest covering 6.9%. This specimen comes from a study of T cell responses to AZD1222 COVID-19 vaccine. The sample here was peripheral blood, taken on day 0 of AZD1222 vaccination. The sequence was obtained from an adult in good health.

The CDR3 DNA sequence: TGTGCCAGCAGCCAGTTCAGATTAACTTTCTTT. Its translation is CASSQFRLTFF. The V call is TRBV11-3, the J call TRBJ1-1, with no clear D. Trimming stripped 5 bases from V and 12 bases from J, with 13 bases between. The CDR3 is 11 amino acids. From germline, CDR1 is SGHNT and CDR2 YENEEA.